Below, 6 T cell receptor beta chains from the same sample are listed, as sequenced in a study of OX40 agonist ivuxolimab in advanced cancers. Some clones are missing from TCRdb's copy, which holds only in-frame ones; the method was immunoSEQ multiplex PCR. The sample lists some 60,000 clones; approximately 93% were seen once. Specimen: CD4+ or CD8+ T cells sorted from blood, collected in a trial of the OX40 agonist ivuxolimab. The receptors stem from an adult with an advanced solid tumor such as melanoma, head and neck, liver or kidney cancer.

The chain joins TRBV2 to TRBJ2-7; 8 bases fit TRBD2. Germline V CDR1 and CDR2: SNHLY, FYNNEI. The V gene end was trimmed by 6 bases and the J gene end by 3 bases; junction bases not matched to a gene: 4. CDR3 length: 13 amino acids. CDR3 in amino acids: CASSPGRGYEQYF. The CDR3 region has the DNA TGTGCCAGCAGCCCCGGGAGGGGCTACGAGCAGTACTTC.

The rearrangement links TRBV6-6 to TRBJ1-2; TRBD1 matches at 9 bases. Germline values: CDR1 MNHNY, CDR2 SVGAGI (reference sequence). The CDR3 runs 14 residues. V trimming: 8 bases; J trimming: 6 bases; junction bases outside the gene matches: 10. In DNA form, the CDR3 reads TGTGCCAGCGATCGGGGGGACAGGGAACATGGCTACACCTTC. As protein: CASDRGDREHGYTF.

The chain has TRBV6-1 and TRBJ2-7, with 9 bases identical to TRBD1. Per germline, CDR1 MNHNS and CDR2 SASEGT. The CDR3 runs to 12 residues. The V segment lost 6 bases and the J segment 3 bases; nucleotides outside the gene matches: 0. The CDR3 region is CASRGQGYEQYF. The CDR3 DNA sequence: TGTGCCAGCAGGGGACAGGGCTACGAGCAGTACTTC.

The rearrangement links TRBV7-9 to TRBJ2-2; D unresolved. V lost 8 bases, J lost 0 bases, and 7 bases lay in between. Germline V gene data show CDR1 as SEHNR and CDR2 as FQNEAQ (reference sequence). This CDR3 has 13 amino acids. The CDR3 region has the DNA TGTGCCAGCGACCTAGCGAACACCGGGGAGCTGTTTTTT. Amino acids: CASDLANTGELFF.

The chain recombines TRBV5-6 with TRBJ2-5, with 8 bases fitting TRBD1. This CDR3 contains 14 residues. From germline, CDR1 is SGHDT and CDR2 YYEEEE. Trimming took 2 bases from V and 3 from J; bases not matched to a gene: 3. In DNA form, the CDR3 reads TGTGCCAGCAGCTTCCCGACAGGGGAAGAGACCCAGTACTTC. Translation: CASSFPTGEETQYF.

The rearrangement joins TRBV7-3 to TRBJ2-2; D remains unclear. Between the trimmed V and J ends, which lost 2 bases and 7 bases, there was a span of 5 bases. The CDR3 is made up of 12 amino acids. Germline lookup yields CDR1 SGHTA and CDR2 FQGTGA. This CDR3 is CASSLADGELFF. The CDR3 coding sequence is TGTGCCAGCAGCTTAGCAGACGGGGAGCTGTTTTTT.